The 16 T cell receptor beta chains below all came from one sample that was sequenced in a study of T cells in Graves' hyperthyroidism and ophthalmopathy. What was amplified from RNA transcripts were TCR beta CDR3 regions. Using the HTBI primer set, a first-round RT-PCR was run on the TCR CDR3. From the multiplex PCR reads, TCRdb called clonotypes with MiXCR, one entry per CDR3 protein. The data contain more than 500,000 distinct CDR3 sequences, about 16% of them singletons. Sequenced input: blood. These TCRs come from a woman under 40 with Graves' ophthalmopathy.

This clonotype was recorded many times. V is TRBV6-2 or TRBV6-3 and J is TRBJ2-7; 11 bases align to TRBD1. Trimming removed 7 bases from V and 0 bases from J; junction bases left unmatched: 8. The CDR3 contains 16 residues. From germline, CDR1 is MNHEY and CDR2 SVGEGT. The CDR3 protein is CASKTAGTGGSYEQYF. The CDR3 DNA sequence: TGTGCCAGCAAGACCGCCGGGACAGGGGGCTCCTACGAGCAGTACTTC.

V is TRBV29-1 and J is TRBJ1-4; no clear D. The CDR3 is 17 amino acids. CDR1 and CDR2 (germline): SQVTM, ANQGSEA. V was trimmed by 4 bases and J by 5 bases, leaving 23 bases between them. In DNA, the CDR3 is TGCAGCGTTGCGAGGAATTTGCTGGGCAGCTCGAATGAAAAACTGTTTTTT. Translated, it gives CSVARNLLGSSNEKLFF.

This clonotype was counted a few times. The chain is built from TRBV19 and TRBJ2-7; D unresolved. Per the germline V gene, CDR1 is LNHDA and CDR2 is SQIVND (reference sequence). CDR3 length equals 12 residues. Between the trimmed V and J ends, which lost 5 bases and 6 bases, there was a span of 11 bases. In nucleotides, the CDR3 is TGTGCCAGTAGTGGGCAGGAAGTCGAGCAGTACTTC. This sequence encodes CASSGQEVEQYF.

This clonotype was seen at least ten times. The chain has TRBV10-1 and TRBJ2-3; 10 nucleotides align to TRBD2. Trimming at V came to 3 bases and at J to 4 bases, leaving 4 bases not matched to a gene. The V gene's germline CDR1 is WNHNN and CDR2 SYGVQD (reference sequence). The CDR3 has 15 residues. The CDR3 nucleotides read TGCGCCAGCAGTGAAGGACTAGCGGTCCCAGATACGCAGTATTTT. Its protein product is CASSEGLAVPDTQYF.

A word on this clonotype: The conserved final phenylalanine or tryptophan is absent from the CDR3, which likely points to a read error. The chain joins TRBV18 to TRBJ1-1, with D hard to call. Germline CDR1 and CDR2: KGHSH and LQKENI. This CDR3 spans 15 amino acids. V was shortened by 2 bases and J by 0 bases, with 10 bases between the two germline ends. CDR3 in DNA: TGTGCCAGCTCACCAGCGCGGGGTATGAACACTGAAGCTTTCCTT. The encoded protein is CASSPARGMNTEAFL.

This clonotype came up many times. This chain links TRBV4-2 with TRBJ2-3, with TRBD2 matching over 8 bases. J gave up 4 bases and V 0 bases, and 9 bases lay outside the gene matches. Germline CDR1 and CDR2: LGHNA and YNFKEQ. This CDR3 is 17 amino acids long. CDR3 DNA sequence: TGTGCCAGCAGCCAAGATCGGAGCGGGAGTGGGGCAGATACGCAGTATTTT. This translates into CASSQDRSGSGADTQYF.

The chain couples TRBV9 to TRBJ2-1, with D perhaps assigned TRBD1 or TRBD2 (5 bases each). V was pared by 5 bases and J by 6 bases, with 15 bases between. The CDR3 is 14 residues long. The germline gives CDR1 SGDLS, CDR2 YYNGEE. The CDR3 DNA is TGTGCCAGCAGTGGATCCGGGACGATCAATGAGCAGTTCTTC. Protein product: CASSGSGTINEQFF.

This clonotype was counted at least ten times. This chain links TRBV28 with TRBJ1-1; no definite D call. CDR1 is MDHEN, CDR2 SYDVKM, per germline. This CDR3 contains 14 residues. Trimming pared 3 bases from V and 8 bases from J, leaving 16 bases between. In nucleotides, the CDR3 is TGTGCCAGCAGTTTCGTCTCAGGATCTAGGGAAGCTTTCTTT. This gives the protein CASSFVSGSREAFF.

The gene calls are TRBV7-6 and TRBJ2-7, with D hard to call. The V gene's germline CDR1 is SGHVS and CDR2 FNYEAQ. The CDR3 sequence is 15 residues long. With 5 bases removed from V and 5 bases from J, the gap between germline ends came to 19 bases. The CDR3 loop reads CASSQERTSRDEQYF. DNA of the CDR3: TGTGCCAGCAGCCAAGAAAGAACATCAAGGGACGAGCAGTACTTC.

This clonotype was detected many times. The CDR3 region has the DNA TGTGCCAGCAGCTTAGACTCCTTGGGCATTGAGCAGTTCTTC. It translates to CASSLDSLGIEQFF. This chain uses TRBV7-2 with TRBJ2-1; no clear D. Germline CDR1 reads SGHTA; CDR2 reads FQGNSA. CDR3 length equals 14 residues. Trimming removed 1 base from V and 9 bases from J, with 13 bases in between.

This clonotype was counted many times. CDR3 amino acids: CATSDQGLEETQYF. CDR3 nucleotides: TGTGCCACCAGTGACCAGGGGCTAGAGGAAACGCAGTATTTT. The V call is TRBV24-1, the J call TRBJ2-3; a possible D gene is TRBD1 (6 bases). Trimming shortened V by 4 bases and J by 9 bases, and 16 bases separated the two germline ends. CDR3 size: 14 residues. CDR1 and CDR2 (germline): KGHDR, SFDVKD.

This clonotype appeared many times. The chain combines TRBV16 with TRBJ1-1, with unresolved D. Germline-derived CDR1 and CDR2 are KGHSY and FQNENV. The length of the CDR3 is 14 residues. Trimming removed 4 bases at V and 2 bases at J, with 11 bases between. CDR3 sequence: CASSRGRFNTEAFF. The CDR3 DNA follows: TGTGCCAGCAGCCGAGGGAGGTTCAACACTGAAGCTTTCTTT. Full variable domain (outside the CDR3, taken from reference TRBV16 and TRBJ1-1): GEEVAQTPKHLVRGEGQKAKLYCAPIKGHSYVFWYQQVLKNEFKFLISFQNENVFDETGMPKERFSAKCLPNSPCSLEIQATKLEDSAVYFCASSRGRFNTEAFFGQGTRLTVV.

The chain uses TRBV6-1 and TRBJ1-4; unclear D gene. Germline V gives CDR1 MNHNS, CDR2 SASEGT. The CDR3 is 15 residues long. The V gene lost 7 bases and the J gene lost 0 bases, with 12 bases spanning the gap. The CDR3 protein is CASKSGGATNEKLFF. Written as DNA, the CDR3 is TGTGCCAGCAAGTCCGGCGGTGCAACTAATGAAAAACTGTTTTTT.

This clonotype showed up many times. This chain links TRBV6-5 with TRBJ2-1; 8 bases align to TRBD1. Per the germline V gene, CDR1 is MNHEY and CDR2 is SVGAGI. This CDR3 has 15 amino acids. V lost 2 bases to trimming and J lost 7 bases; unmatched junction nucleotides: 7. The CDR3 reads CASSYQDRVGNEQFF. CDR3 nucleotides: TGTGCCAGCAGTTACCAGGACAGGGTGGGGAATGAGCAGTTCTTC.

In this sample, this clonotype turned up many times. V gene TRBV7-2 combines with J gene TRBJ2-1, with TRBD2 matching 7 bases. This CDR3 is built from 18 residues. Germline V gives CDR1 SGHTA, CDR2 FQGNSA. V trimming: 5 bases; J trimming: 0 bases; junction bases outside the gene matches: 13. This CDR3 reads CASSQRTLAYSSYNEQFF. The CDR3 DNA is TGTGCCAGCAGCCAAAGAACACTAGCGTACAGCTCCTACAATGAGCAGTTCTTC.

This clonotype was found a few times. This rearrangement joins TRBV20-1 to TRBJ1-2; no definite D call. This CDR3 is built from 14 residues. Trimming left V 5 bases short and J 4 bases short, with 17 bases between. Germline CDR1 is DFQATT and CDR2 is SNEGSKA (reference sequence). CDR3 nucleotides: TGCAGTGCTCCGGACGGCGCAACGCTCTATGGCTACACCTTC. Translated: CSAPDGATLYGYTF.